The clone carrying this TCR beta chain was detected once. Authors' processing steps: Reference gene primer amplification gave estimated nucleated cell counts. Libraries were prepared by immunoSEQ multiplex PCR; TCRdb keeps only in-frame clonotypes and omits some of them. The V and J calls and clone size are taken from that table; D and trimming were inferred from the DNA. This sample carries about 100,000 clones, about 90% of them seen once, and the ten largest clones take roughly 12%. The data were taken from a study of blood T cell repertoires in COVID-19. The wider study: The origin of the acute and convalescent COVID-19 samples was the United States, Italy and Spain. In each case, the material was cDNA or gDNA derived from T cells, B-cell-depleted T cells, or PBMCs.

CDR3 length equals 15 residues. Germline assignment: CDR1 LNHDA and CDR2 SQIVND (reference sequence). V lost 5 bases, J lost 1 base, and 14 bases lay in between. The clonotype comes from a woman aged 25 to 39 with acute or convalescent COVID-19. The chain carries TRBV19 and TRBJ1-2; D gene unclear. The sample comprised peripheral blood. The CDR3 DNA reads TGTGCCAGTAGTTCCCCCGACGGGATTAACTATGGCTACACCTTC. Protein sequence: CASSSPDGINYGYTF.